The text below deals with one TCR beta chain. The antigen remains undetermined. This CDR3 comprises 14 residues. The germline V gene has CDR1 SGHRS and CDR2 YFSETQ. The V and J ends lost 3 bases and 1 base respectively, with 10 bases between them. This record comes from a study of response to subunit inactivated influenza vaccine. Overall study findings and caveats: Only a handful of new T cells, the authors suggested, are recruited with each seasonal influenza vaccination.

A single record per CDR3 protein comes from TCRdb applying MiXCR to the RT-PCR reads. The table includes 860,000 or so distinct CDR3 sequences, 21% detected once. The input for sequencing was PBMCs from blood, taken more than 4 days after vaccination. The TCR originated in a man aged 50 to 59 who received an inactivated influenza vaccine. The chain uses TRBV5-1 and TRBJ1-1; D may be TRBD1 (6 bases). The CDR3 protein is CASSSPDRNTEAFF. The CDR3 DNA reads as TGCGCCAGCAGCTCTCCGGACAGGAACACTGAAGCTTTCTTT. The whole variable domain, remainder taken from reference TRBV5-1 and TRBJ1-1, is KAGVTQTPRYLIKTRGQQVTLSCSPISGHRSVSWYQQTPGQGLQFLFEYFSETQRNKGNFPGRFSGRQFSNSRSEMNVSTLELGDSALYLCASSSPDRNTEAFFGQGTRLTVV.